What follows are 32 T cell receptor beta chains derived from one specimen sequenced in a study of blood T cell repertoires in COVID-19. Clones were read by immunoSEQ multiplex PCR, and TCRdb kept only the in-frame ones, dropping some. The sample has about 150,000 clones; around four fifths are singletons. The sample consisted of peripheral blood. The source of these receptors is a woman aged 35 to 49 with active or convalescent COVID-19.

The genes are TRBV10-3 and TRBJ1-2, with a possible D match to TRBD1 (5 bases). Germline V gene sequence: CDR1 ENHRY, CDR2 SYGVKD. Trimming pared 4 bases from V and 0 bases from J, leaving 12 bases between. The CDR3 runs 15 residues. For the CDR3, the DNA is TGTGCCATCAGTGCAGTCCCGGGGGCTAACTATGGCTACACCTTC. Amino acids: CAISAVPGANYGYTF.

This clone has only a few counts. This CDR3 reads CASSPGLEAFF. As DNA, the CDR3 is TGTGCCAGCAGCCCAGGGTTGGAAGCTTTCTTT. The chain recombines TRBV5-8 with TRBJ1-1; possible D gene TRBD1, 5 bases. The CDR3 has 11 residues. CDR1 is SGHTS, CDR2 YDEGEE, per germline. V lost 4 bases, J lost 8 bases, and 9 bases lay in between.

CDR3 DNA sequence: TGTGCCAGCAGTCCTCGGGGTACCTACGAGCAGTACTTC. This codes for CASSPRGTYEQYF. This chain uses TRBV6-6 with TRBJ2-7; D perhaps matches TRBD2 (5 bases). Germline V gene sequence: CDR1 MNHNY, CDR2 SVGAGI (reference sequence). The CDR3 extends over 13 amino acids. V was clipped by 5 bases and J by 2 bases, with 10 bases between them.

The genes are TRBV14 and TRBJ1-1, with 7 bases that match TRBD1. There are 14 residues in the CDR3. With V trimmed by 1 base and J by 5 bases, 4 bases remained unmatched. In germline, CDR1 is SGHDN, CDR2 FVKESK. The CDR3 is CASSQADRDTEAFF. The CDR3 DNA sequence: TGTGCCAGCAGCCAAGCCGACAGGGATACTGAAGCTTTCTTT.

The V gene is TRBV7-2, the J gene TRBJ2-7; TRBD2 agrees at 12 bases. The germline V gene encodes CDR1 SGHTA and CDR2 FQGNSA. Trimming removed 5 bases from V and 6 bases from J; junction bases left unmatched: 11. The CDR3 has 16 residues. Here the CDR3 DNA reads TGTGCCAGCAGCCCGACTAGACTAGCGGGAGTGAGCGAGCAGTACTTC. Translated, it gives CASSPTRLAGVSEQYF.

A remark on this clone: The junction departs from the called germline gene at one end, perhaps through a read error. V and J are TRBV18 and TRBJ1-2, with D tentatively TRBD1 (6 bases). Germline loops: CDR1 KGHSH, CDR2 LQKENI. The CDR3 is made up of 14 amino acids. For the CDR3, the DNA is TGTGCTAGCTCCCCGGACAGCCCGATCTATGGCTACACCTTC. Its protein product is CASSPDSPIYGYTF.

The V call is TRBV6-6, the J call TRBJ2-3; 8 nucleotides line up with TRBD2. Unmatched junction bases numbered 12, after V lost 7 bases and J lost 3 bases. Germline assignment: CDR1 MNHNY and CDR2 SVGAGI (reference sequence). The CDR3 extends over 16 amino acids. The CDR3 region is CASTPPTGGGTDTQYF. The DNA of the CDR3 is TGTGCCAGCACCCCACCCACGGGAGGGGGGACAGATACGCAGTATTTT.

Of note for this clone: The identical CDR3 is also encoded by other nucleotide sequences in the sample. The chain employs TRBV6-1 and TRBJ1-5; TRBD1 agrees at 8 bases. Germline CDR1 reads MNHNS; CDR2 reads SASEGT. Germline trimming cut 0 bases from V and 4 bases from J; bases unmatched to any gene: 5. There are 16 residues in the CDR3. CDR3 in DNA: TGTGCCAGCAGTGAAGCGCGCCGGACAGGGAATCAGCCCCAGCATTTT. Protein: CASSEARRTGNQPQHF.

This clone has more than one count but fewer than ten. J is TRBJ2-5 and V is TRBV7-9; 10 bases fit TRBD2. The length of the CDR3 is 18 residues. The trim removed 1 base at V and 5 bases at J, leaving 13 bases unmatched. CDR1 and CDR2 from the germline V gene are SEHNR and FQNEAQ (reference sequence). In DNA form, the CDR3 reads TGTGCCAGCAGCTTAGGGTCGCTAGCGGGAGTGTCAGGGGAGACCCAGTACTTC. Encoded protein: CASSLGSLAGVSGETQYF.

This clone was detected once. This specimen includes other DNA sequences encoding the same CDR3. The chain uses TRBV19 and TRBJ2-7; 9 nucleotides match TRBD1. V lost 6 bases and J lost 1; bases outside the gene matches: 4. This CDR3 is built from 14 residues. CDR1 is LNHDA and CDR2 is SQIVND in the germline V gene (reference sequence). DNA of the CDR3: TGTGCCAGTAGCACCGGGACAGGGTCCTACGAGCAGTACTTC. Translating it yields CASSTGTGSYEQYF.

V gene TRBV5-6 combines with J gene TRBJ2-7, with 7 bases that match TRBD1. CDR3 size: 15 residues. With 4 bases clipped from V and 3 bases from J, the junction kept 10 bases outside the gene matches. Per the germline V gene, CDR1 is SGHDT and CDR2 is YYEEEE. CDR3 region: CASSPWTGYRYEQYF. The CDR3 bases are TGTGCCAGCAGCCCCTGGACAGGTTACCGCTACGAGCAGTACTTC.

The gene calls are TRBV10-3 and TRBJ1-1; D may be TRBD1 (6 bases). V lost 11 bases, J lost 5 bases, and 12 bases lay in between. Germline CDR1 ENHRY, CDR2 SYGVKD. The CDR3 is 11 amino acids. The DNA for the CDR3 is TGTGCCGCACAGGGTACTACTGAAGCTTTCTTT. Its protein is CAAQGTTEAFF.

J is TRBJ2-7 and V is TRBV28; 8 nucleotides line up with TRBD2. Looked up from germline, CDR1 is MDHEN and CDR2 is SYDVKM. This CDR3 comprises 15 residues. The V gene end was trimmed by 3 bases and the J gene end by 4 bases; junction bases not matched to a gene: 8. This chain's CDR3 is CASSLFSGNIYEQYF. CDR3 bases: TGTGCCAGCAGTTTGTTTAGCGGGAATATATACGAGCAGTACTTC. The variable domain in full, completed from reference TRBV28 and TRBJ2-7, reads DVKVTQSSRYLVKRTGEKVFLECVQDMDHENMFWYRQDPGLGLRLIYFSYDVKMKEKGDIPEGYSVSREKKERFSLILESASTNQTSMYLCASSLFSGNIYEQYFGPGTRLTVT.

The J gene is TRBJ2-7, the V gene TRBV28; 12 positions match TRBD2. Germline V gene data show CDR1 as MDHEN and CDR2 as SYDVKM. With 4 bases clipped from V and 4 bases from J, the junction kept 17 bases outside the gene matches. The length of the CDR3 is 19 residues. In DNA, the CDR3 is TGTGCCAGCAGTTCGGAGGGACTAGCGGGCACTCATCGGCCTTACGAGCAGTACTTC. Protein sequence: CASSSEGLAGTHRPYEQYF.

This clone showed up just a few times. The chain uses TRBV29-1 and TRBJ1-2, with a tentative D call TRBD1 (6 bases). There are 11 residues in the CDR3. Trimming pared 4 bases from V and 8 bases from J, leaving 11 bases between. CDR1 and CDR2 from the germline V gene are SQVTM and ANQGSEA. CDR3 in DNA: TGCAGCGTTGCAGGGGCCGACGGCTACACCTTC. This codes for CSVAGADGYTF.

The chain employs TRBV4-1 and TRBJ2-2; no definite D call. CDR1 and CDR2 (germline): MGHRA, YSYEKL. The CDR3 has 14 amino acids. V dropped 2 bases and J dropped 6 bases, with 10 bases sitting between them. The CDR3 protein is CASSQTWAPGELFF. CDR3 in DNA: TGCGCCAGCAGCCAAACATGGGCCCCCGGGGAGCTGTTTTTT.

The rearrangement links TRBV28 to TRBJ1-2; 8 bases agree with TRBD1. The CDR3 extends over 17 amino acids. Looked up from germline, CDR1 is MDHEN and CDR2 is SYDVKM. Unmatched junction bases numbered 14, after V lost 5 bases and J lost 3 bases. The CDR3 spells CASSTGRGLDDYYGYTF. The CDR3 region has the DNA TGTGCCAGCAGTACTGGCAGGGGGCTTGATGACTACTATGGCTACACCTTC.

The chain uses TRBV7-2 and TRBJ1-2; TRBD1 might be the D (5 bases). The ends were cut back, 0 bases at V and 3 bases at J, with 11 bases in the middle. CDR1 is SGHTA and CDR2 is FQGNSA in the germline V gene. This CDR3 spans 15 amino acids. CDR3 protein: CASSLAAGGDYGYTF. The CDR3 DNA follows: TGTGCCAGCAGCTTAGCGGCGGGGGGTGACTATGGCTACACCTTC.

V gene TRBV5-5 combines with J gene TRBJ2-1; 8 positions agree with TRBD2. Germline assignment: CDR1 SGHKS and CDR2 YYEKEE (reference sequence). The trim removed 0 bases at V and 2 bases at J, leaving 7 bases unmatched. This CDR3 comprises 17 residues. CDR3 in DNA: TGTGCCAGCAGCTTGGTCGTCCGGGGGGGGACCTACAATGAGCAGTTCTTC. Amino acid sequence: CASSLVVRGGTYNEQFF.

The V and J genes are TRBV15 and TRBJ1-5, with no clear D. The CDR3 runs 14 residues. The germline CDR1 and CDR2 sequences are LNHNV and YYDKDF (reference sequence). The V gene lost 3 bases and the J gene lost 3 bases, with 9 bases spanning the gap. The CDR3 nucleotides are TGTGCCACCAGCAGGCCGGGAGTCAATCAGCCCCAGCATTTT. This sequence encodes CATSRPGVNQPQHF. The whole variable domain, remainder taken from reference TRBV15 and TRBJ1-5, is DAMVIQNPRYQVTQFGKPVTLSCSQTLNHNVMYWYQQKSSQAPKLLFHYYDKDFNNEADTPDNFQSRRPNTSFCFLDIRSPGLGDTAMYLCATSRPGVNQPQHFGDGTRLSIL.

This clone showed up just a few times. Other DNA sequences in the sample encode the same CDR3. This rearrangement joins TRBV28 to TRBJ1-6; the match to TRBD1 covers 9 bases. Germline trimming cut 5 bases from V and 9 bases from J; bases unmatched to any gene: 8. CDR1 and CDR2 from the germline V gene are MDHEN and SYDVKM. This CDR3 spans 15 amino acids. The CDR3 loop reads CASSLGQGYRSPLHF. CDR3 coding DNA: TGTGCCAGCAGTCTGGGACAGGGTTACCGTTCACCCCTCCACTTT.

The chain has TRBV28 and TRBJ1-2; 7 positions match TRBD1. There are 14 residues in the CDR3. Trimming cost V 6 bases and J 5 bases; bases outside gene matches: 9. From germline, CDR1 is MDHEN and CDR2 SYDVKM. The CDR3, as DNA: TGTGCCAGCAGCCCTCGGGACAGCTTTTATGGCTACACCTTC. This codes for CASSPRDSFYGYTF.

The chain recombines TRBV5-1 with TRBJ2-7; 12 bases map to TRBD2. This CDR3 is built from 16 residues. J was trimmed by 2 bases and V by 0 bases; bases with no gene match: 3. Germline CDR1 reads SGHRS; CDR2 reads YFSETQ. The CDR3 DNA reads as TGCGCCAGCAGCTTGGGACTAGCGGGGGTCACCTACGAGCAGTACTTC. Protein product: CASSLGLAGVTYEQYF. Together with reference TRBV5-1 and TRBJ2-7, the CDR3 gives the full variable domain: KAGVTQTPRYLIKTRGQQVTLSCSPISGHRSVSWYQQTPGQGLQFLFEYFSETQRNKGNFPGRFSGRQFSNSRSEMNVSTLELGDSALYLCASSLGLAGVTYEQYFGPGTRLTVT.

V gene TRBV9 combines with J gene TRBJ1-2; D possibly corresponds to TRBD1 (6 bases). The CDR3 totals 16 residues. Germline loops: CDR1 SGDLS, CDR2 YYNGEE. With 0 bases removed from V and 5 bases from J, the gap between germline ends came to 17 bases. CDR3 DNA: TGTGCCAGCAGCGTAGTGGACCACAGGGCGATTTATGGCTACACCTTC. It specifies CASSVVDHRAIYGYTF.

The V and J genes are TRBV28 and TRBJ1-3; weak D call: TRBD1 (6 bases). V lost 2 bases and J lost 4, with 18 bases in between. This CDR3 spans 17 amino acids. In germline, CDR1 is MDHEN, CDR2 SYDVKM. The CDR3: CASSLGWGRRRGNTIYF. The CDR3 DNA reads TGTGCCAGCAGTTTAGGTTGGGGGCGCCGCCGGGGAAACACCATATATTTT.

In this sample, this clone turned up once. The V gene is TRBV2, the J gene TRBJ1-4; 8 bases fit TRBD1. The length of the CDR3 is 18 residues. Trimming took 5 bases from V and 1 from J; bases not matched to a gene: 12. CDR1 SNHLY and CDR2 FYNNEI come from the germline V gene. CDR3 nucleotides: TGTGCCAGCAGTAAGACAGGGGTGGCTCTAGGAACTAATGAAAAACTGTTTTTT. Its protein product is CASSKTGVALGTNEKLFF.

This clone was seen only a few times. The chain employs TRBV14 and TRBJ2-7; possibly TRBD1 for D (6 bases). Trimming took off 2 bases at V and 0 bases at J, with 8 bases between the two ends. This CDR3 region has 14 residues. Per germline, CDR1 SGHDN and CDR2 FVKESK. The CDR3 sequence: CASSQRQVSYEQYF. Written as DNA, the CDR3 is TGTGCCAGCAGCCAAAGACAGGTCTCCTACGAGCAGTACTTC.

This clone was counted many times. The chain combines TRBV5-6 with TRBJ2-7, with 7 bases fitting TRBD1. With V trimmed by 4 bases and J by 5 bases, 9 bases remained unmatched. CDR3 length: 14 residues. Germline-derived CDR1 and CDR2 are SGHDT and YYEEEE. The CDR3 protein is CASSPSHRGNEQYF. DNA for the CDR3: TGTGCCAGCAGCCCATCTCACAGGGGAAACGAGCAGTACTTC.

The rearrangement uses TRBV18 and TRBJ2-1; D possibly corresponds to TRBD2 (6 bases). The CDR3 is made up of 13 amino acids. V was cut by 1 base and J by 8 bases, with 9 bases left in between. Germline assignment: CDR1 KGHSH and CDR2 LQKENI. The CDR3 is CASSPRGDHEQFF. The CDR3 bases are TGTGCCAGCTCACCACGGGGGGACCATGAGCAGTTCTTC.

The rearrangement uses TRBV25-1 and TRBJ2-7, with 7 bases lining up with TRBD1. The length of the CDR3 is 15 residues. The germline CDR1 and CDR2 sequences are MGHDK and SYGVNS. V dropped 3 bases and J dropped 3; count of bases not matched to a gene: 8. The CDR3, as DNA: TGTGCCAGCAGTGATTCACGGGACAGAGACTACGAGCAGTACTTC. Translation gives CASSDSRDRDYEQYF.

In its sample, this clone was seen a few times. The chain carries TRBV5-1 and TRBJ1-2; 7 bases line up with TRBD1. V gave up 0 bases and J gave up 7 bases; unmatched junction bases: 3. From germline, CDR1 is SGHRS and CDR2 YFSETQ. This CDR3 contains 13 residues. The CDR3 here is CASSLVPGGGYTF. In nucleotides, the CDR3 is TGCGCCAGCAGCTTGGTCCCAGGGGGTGGCTACACCTTC.

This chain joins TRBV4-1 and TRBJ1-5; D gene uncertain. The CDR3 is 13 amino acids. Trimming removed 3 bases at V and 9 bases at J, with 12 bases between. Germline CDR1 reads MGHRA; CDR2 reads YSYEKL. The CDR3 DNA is TGCGCCAGCAGCCAGCATTCGGGTAGGCCCCAGCATTTT. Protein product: CASSQHSGRPQHF.